The 18 T cell receptor beta chains in this list originate from one sample, sequenced in a study of shared clonotypes between healthy human individuals. Profiling relied on immunoSEQ multiplex PCR, and the TCRdb table lists in-frame clones only, not all of them. The sample consists of approximately 640,000 clones, 80% to 95% of them appearing once. The source material was memory CD8+ T cells from PBMCs. Noted subset: CD45RO+ cells pooled with CCR7-negative TemRA cells. These receptors all come from a young man in good health. Some clones in this sample may be carry-over from other donors' samples.

J is TRBJ2-3 and V is TRBV7-3, with unresolved D. With 5 bases removed from V and 3 bases from J, the gap between germline ends came to 6 bases. Germline CDR1 and CDR2: SGHTA and FQGTGA. The CDR3 covers 12 residues. This chain's CDR3 is CASSQGTDTQYF. In DNA form, the CDR3 reads TGTGCCAGCAGCCAAGGGACAGATACGCAGTATTTT.

This chain uses TRBV2 with TRBJ2-1; no reliable D call. Trimming cost V 4 bases and J 7 bases, with 8 bases left between them. CDR1 SNHLY and CDR2 FYNNEI come from the germline V gene. CDR3 length: 12 residues. The CDR3 DNA sequence: TGTGCCAGCAGTGTCTCCCAAAATGAGCAGTTCTTC. Translation gives CASSVSQNEQFF.

This sequence joins TRBV18 and TRBJ2-7; the match to TRBD1 covers 8 bases. The V and J ends lost 4 bases and 6 bases, in that order; junction bases with no gene match: 11. The CDR3 runs to 15 residues. Germline lookup yields CDR1 KGHSH and CDR2 LQKENI. The CDR3 is CASSRPGTGATEQYF. CDR3 in DNA: TGTGCCAGCTCACGACCCGGGACAGGAGCTACCGAGCAGTACTTC.

The chain has TRBV29-1 and TRBJ2-7; D is tentatively TRBD1 or TRBD2 (5 bases each). The V gene lost 0 bases and the J gene lost 6 bases, with 27 bases spanning the gap. CDR3 length equals 18 residues. Germline CDR1 reads SQVTM; CDR2 reads ANQGSEA. The CDR3, as DNA: TGCAGCGTTGAAGAATTATCGTCCACTCACCCCGGGGCTATCGAGCAGTACTTC. Protein: CSVEELSSTHPGAIEQYF.

The chain is built from TRBV6-6 and TRBJ1-2; the D is unclear. V lost 7 bases and J 0 bases, leaving 15 bases between the germline ends. The CDR3 totals 15 residues. Per the germline V gene, CDR1 is MNHNY and CDR2 is SVGAGI (reference sequence). The CDR3 protein is CASILTLGSNYGYTF. CDR3 nucleotide sequence: TGTGCCAGCATCCTGACTCTGGGATCTAACTATGGCTACACCTTC.

The rearrangement links TRBV7-9 to TRBJ2-1; 10 nucleotides align to TRBD2. Looked up from germline, CDR1 is SEHNR and CDR2 is FQNEAQ (reference sequence). Losses at the gene ends were 1 base for V and 4 bases for J; bases not matched to a gene: 7. CDR3 size: 17 residues. CDR3 protein: CASSLDIGLAVYNEQFF. The CDR3 DNA is TGTGCCAGCAGCTTAGATATTGGACTAGCGGTATACAATGAGCAGTTCTTC. The full variable domain, with the rest looked up from reference TRBV7-9 and TRBJ2-1, is DTGVSQNPRHKITKRGQNVTFRCDPISEHNRLYWYRQTLGQGPEFLTYFQNEAQLEKSRLLSDRFSAERPKGSFSTLEIQRTEQGDSAMYLCASSLDIGLAVYNEQFFGPGTRLTVL.

V and J are TRBV6-1 and TRBJ2-7, with 10 bases that match TRBD1. Germline lookup yields CDR1 MNHNS and CDR2 SASEGT. The CDR3 has 15 amino acids. V was pared by 6 bases and J by 0 bases, with 5 bases of the junction left unmatched. CDR3 nucleotide sequence: TGTGCCAGCAGAGAGTGGACAGGGGGCTCCTACGAGCAGTACTTC. This codes for CASREWTGGSYEQYF.

The gene calls are TRBV2 and TRBJ2-7; D unclear. From germline, CDR1 is SNHLY and CDR2 FYNNEI. This CDR3 is built from 16 residues. V shed 4 bases and J shed 1 base, with 17 bases lying between them. The CDR3 DNA follows: TGTGCCAGCAGTGGGGCCGTCACCACCCTTTCCTACGAGCAGTACTTC. Protein: CASSGAVTTLSYEQYF. Variable domain in full (rest from reference TRBV2 and TRBJ2-7): EPEVTQTPSHQVTQMGQEVILRCVPISNHLYFYWYRQILGQKVEFLVSFYNNEISEKSEIFDDQFSVERPDGSNFTLKIRSTKLEDSAMYFCASSGAVTTLSYEQYFGPGTRLTVT.

The chain employs TRBV27 and TRBJ2-7; no clear D. Trimming left V 0 bases short and J 6 bases short, with 9 bases between. Germline assignment: CDR1 MNHEY and CDR2 SMNVEV (reference sequence). This CDR3 has 13 residues. As DNA, the CDR3 is TGTGCCAGCAGTTTATCCAACCCCGTCGAGCAGTACTTC. Protein sequence: CASSLSNPVEQYF.

J is TRBJ2-7 and V is TRBV5-1, with TRBD1 matching over 7 bases. The CDR3 runs to 12 residues. Trimming at V came to 5 bases and at J to 3 bases, leaving 2 bases not matched to a gene. Germline V gene lookup returns CDR1 SGHRS and CDR2 YFSETQ. Written as DNA, the CDR3 is TGCGCCAGCAGACAGGGGCACTACGAGCAGTACTTC. Protein product: CASRQGHYEQYF.

The V call is TRBV7-9, the J call TRBJ2-7; the match to TRBD1 covers 10 bases. Looked up from germline, CDR1 is SEHNR and CDR2 is FQNEAQ (reference sequence). CDR3 length: 13 amino acids. V was pared by 8 bases and J by 6 bases, with 7 bases of the junction left unmatched. The CDR3 nucleotides are TGTGCCAGCGCCTGGGACAGGGGCAGCGAGCAGTACTTC. The encoded protein is CASAWDRGSEQYF. Using reference TRBV7-9 and TRBJ2-7 for the parts outside the CDR3, the full variable domain is DTGVSQNPRHKITKRGQNVTFRCDPISEHNRLYWYRQTLGQGPEFLTYFQNEAQLEKSRLLSDRFSAERPKGSFSTLEIQRTEQGDSAMYLCASAWDRGSEQYFGPGTRLTVT.

In this sample, this clone turned up once. V gene TRBV7-2 combines with J gene TRBJ2-7; no firm D call. Between the trimmed V and J ends, which lost 3 bases and 3 bases, there was a span of 12 bases. The CDR3 has 14 residues. Germline V gene data show CDR1 as SGHTA and CDR2 as FQGNSA. CDR3 bases: TGTGCCAGCAGCTTGGTGTCAGGTAACTACGAGCAGTACTTC. Protein: CASSLVSGNYEQYF.

The chain couples TRBV5-1 to TRBJ1-1; D unresolved. There are 12 residues in the CDR3. Trimming left V 4 bases short and J 2 bases short, with 6 bases between. Germline CDR1 SGHRS, CDR2 YFSETQ. CDR3: CASSTDNTEAFF. Written as DNA, the CDR3 is TGCGCCAGCAGCACGGACAACACTGAAGCTTTCTTT. Using reference TRBV5-1 and TRBJ1-1 for the parts outside the CDR3, the full variable domain is KAGVTQTPRYLIKTRGQQVTLSCSPISGHRSVSWYQQTPGQGLQFLFEYFSETQRNKGNFPGRFSGRQFSNSRSEMNVSTLELGDSALYLCASSTDNTEAFFGQGTRLTVV.

CDR3 bases: TGCGCCAGCAGCTTGGTCACGGGGAACACTGAAGCTTTCTTT. It encodes CASSLVTGNTEAFF. The genes are TRBV5-1 and TRBJ1-1; D uncertain. The germline CDR1 and CDR2 sequences are SGHRS and YFSETQ. V lost 0 bases and J lost 1, with 7 bases in between. CDR3 length equals 14 residues.

The rearrangement joins TRBV7-9 to TRBJ1-4; no clear D gene. Germline assignment: CDR1 SEHNR and CDR2 FQNEAQ (reference sequence). The CDR3 has 14 residues. Trimming left V 5 bases short and J 6 bases short, with 13 bases between. Here the CDR3 reads CASSPSAGDEKLFF. The CDR3 region has the DNA TGTGCCAGCAGCCCCTCCGCGGGAGATGAAAAACTGTTTTTT. Full variable domain (missing parts from reference TRBV7-9 and TRBJ1-4): DTGVSQNPRHKITKRGQNVTFRCDPISEHNRLYWYRQTLGQGPEFLTYFQNEAQLEKSRLLSDRFSAERPKGSFSTLEIQRTEQGDSAMYLCASSPSAGDEKLFFGSGTQLSVL.

The chain couples TRBV19 to TRBJ2-2; the D is unclear. This CDR3 has 16 amino acids. The germline V gene has CDR1 LNHDA and CDR2 SQIVND (reference sequence). V shed 0 bases and J shed 3 bases, with 11 bases lying between them. This chain's CDR3 is CASSIEGRLDTGELFF. The CDR3 nucleotides are TGTGCCAGTAGTATAGAGGGCAGGCTGGACACCGGGGAGCTGTTTTTT.

The CDR3 DNA reads TGTGCCAGCAGCACGACAGGGAGTCAAGGCTACACCTTC. Amino acids: CASSTTGSQGYTF. The V call is TRBV9, the J call TRBJ1-2, with TRBD1 matching over 7 bases. The CDR3 loop spans 13 amino acids. Losses at the gene ends were 4 bases for V and 8 bases for J; bases not matched to a gene: 8. Germline-derived CDR1 and CDR2 are SGDLS and YYNGEE.

This rearrangement joins TRBV5-4 to TRBJ2-1, with D maybe TRBD1 (6 bases). Deletions cut 2 bases from V and 15 bases from J, with 12 bases between. This CDR3 contains 11 residues. Germline CDR1 SGHNT, CDR2 YYREEE (reference sequence). The CDR3 DNA sequence: TGTGCCAGCAGCTTCCAGGGGTCTTTGTTCTTC. Its translation is CASSFQGSLFF.